Listed below are T cell receptor beta chains from one sample, sequenced in a study of T cell repertoires in cytomegalovirus infection. TCRdb fed the reads into MiXCR, producing one record per CDR3 protein. The table has roughly 500,000 distinct CDR3 sequences, about 42% seen once. Their antigen targets remain unknown. Sequenced here: cultured PBMCs, sampled from culture after CMV antigen stimulation. Receptor source: a human donor in good health (CMV status not recorded). Some clones in this sample may be carry-over from other donors' samples. CDR3s include the opening cysteine and the closing phenylalanine or tryptophan. The order of the fields is CDR3 length, V gene, J gene, clone size, D gene, CDR3 protein, CDR3 DNA. The D gene is left open where the match is weak. Where a row states a size, it is once, few, many or the class of an expanded clone; other rows omit it.

>12|TRBV20-1|TRBJ2-7|NA|NA
CSASGGFSEQYF
TGCAGTGCTAGTGGAGGGTTCTCCGAGCAGTACTTC
>13|TRBV11-1|TRBJ1-1|NA|NA
CASSTIRNTEAFF
TGTGCCAGCAGCACGATTCGGAACACTGAAGCTTTCTTT
>17|TRBV7-2|TRBJ2-1|NA|TRBD2
CASSRQLAGYVLNEQFF
TGTGCCAGCAGCCGCCAACTAGCGGGCTATGTTTTAAATGAGCAGTTCTTC
>18|TRBV20-1|TRBJ1-6|NA|NA
CSATTSPEFFQGNSPLHF
TGCAGTGCCACAACTTCCCCAGAATTTTTTCAGGGTAATTCACCCCTCCACTTT
>14|TRBV29-1|TRBJ2-5|NA|NA
CSVEDLALSATQYF
TGCAGCGTTGAAGATCTCGCCCTGTCAGCTACCCAGTACTTC
>15|TRBV3-1|TRBJ2-7|NA|TRBD1
CASSLPTGVEGEQYF
TGTGCCAGCAGCCTACCGACAGGGGTAGAGGGGGAGCAGTACTTC
>15|TRBV7-9|TRBJ2-7|NA|TRBD2
CASSRGLAGDHEQYF
TGTGCCAGCAGCCGAGGACTAGCGGGAGACCACGAGCAGTACTTC
>19|TRBV7-8|TRBJ1-1|few|TRBD1
CASSLVFRRTGSGGTEAFF
TGTGCCAGCAGCTTAGTGTTCCGGCGGACAGGGTCCGGCGGCACTGAAGCTTTCTTT
>19|TRBV7-9|TRBJ2-3|NA|TRBD2
CASSRGLAGGLSLTDTQYF
TGTGCCAGCAGCCGGGGACTAGCGGGAGGTCTGTCCCTCACAGATACGCAGTATTTT
>15|TRBV2|TRBJ2-2|NA|NA
CASSVLTGATGELFF
TGTGCCAGCAGTGTCTTGACAGGAGCTACCGGGGAGCTGTTTTTT
>17|TRBV12-3/TRBV12-4|TRBJ2-5|NA|TRBD2
CASSLGDAGGLEETQYF
TGTGCCAGCAGTTTAGGTGACGCGGGGGGTCTCGAAGAGACCCAGTACTTC
>15|TRBV10-3|TRBJ2-1|once|TRBD2
CAIRNLAGGPNEQFF
TGTGCCATCAGAAACCTAGCGGGGGGCCCCAATGAGCAGTTCTTC
>11|TRBV7-2|TRBJ1-1|NA|NA
CASSLNAEAFF
TGTGCCAGCAGCTTGAACGCTGAAGCTTTCTTT
>17|TRBV28|TRBJ1-1|few|TRBD1
CASSLPGQGSVGTEAFF
TGTGCCAGCAGTTTACCCGGACAGGGGTCGGTTGGTACTGAAGCTTTCTTT
>13|TRBV20-1|TRBJ1-2|NA|TRBD1
CSARPTGGLGYTF
TGCAGTGCTAGACCGACAGGGGGCTTAGGCTACACCTTC
>15|TRBV7-4|TRBJ1-1|NA|NA
CASSRDGNGNTEAFF
TGTGCCAGCAGCCGCGACGGGAATGGGAACACTGAAGCTTTCTTT
>13|TRBV5-4|TRBJ2-7|NA|NA
CASSLQGSDEQYF
TGTGCCAGCAGCTTGCAGGGGAGCGACGAGCAGTACTTC
>16|TRBV27|TRBJ1-2|few|TRBD1
CASSPYGTGGDNGYTF
TGTGCCAGCAGTCCGTATGGGACAGGGGGCGATAATGGCTACACCTTC
>16|TRBV6-1|TRBJ1-3|NA|NA
CASSEGGGLVENTIYF
TGTGCCAGCAGTGAAGGTGGGGGGCTCGTCGAAAACACCATATATTTT
>17|TRBV2|TRBJ2-3|few|TRBD2
CASRGASGARSTDTQYF
TGTGCCAGCCGGGGGGCTAGCGGGGCCCGTAGCACAGATACGCAGTATTTT
>15|TRBV11-2|TRBJ1-1|NA|NA
CASSLAIRGNTEAFF
TGTGCCAGCAGCTTGGCCATTAGGGGAAACACTGAAGCTTTCTTT
>16|TRBV14|TRBJ1-3|NA|TRBD1
CASSTWTGTTGNTIYF
TGTGCCAGCAGCACTTGGACAGGGACTACTGGAAACACCATATATTTT
>18|TRBV12-3/TRBV12-4|TRBJ2-1|NA|TRBD2
CASSPRRSSGSSYNEQFF
TGTGCCAGCAGCCCCCGGAGGAGTAGCGGGAGCTCCTACAATGAGCAGTTCTTC